This T cell receptor beta chain is from a study of blood T cell repertoires in COVID-19. Under the authors' procedure: Cell counts per sample came from amplifying reference gene primers. The protocol was immunoSEQ multiplex PCR, while the TCRdb copy is restricted to in-frame clones and leaves out a portion. That table gives V, J and clone size, and the DNA gave D and trimming. Altogether 40,000 to 45,000 clones are present, about 88% being singletons, with the ten largest covering 2.4%. This CDR3 is built from 12 residues. The junction had 1 base not matched to a gene; V was cut back by 6 bases and J by 2 bases. Per the germline V gene, CDR1 is SQVTM and CDR2 is ANQGSEA.

This sequence originates from a human donor in a cohort sampled during active COVID-19. Sample: peripheral blood. This chain joins TRBV29-1 and TRBJ1-2; TRBD1 matches at 9 bases. This chain's CDR3 is CSVTGGNYGYTF. Here the CDR3 DNA reads TGCAGCGTGACAGGGGGGAACTATGGCTACACCTTC.